The clone carrying this T cell receptor beta chain has at least ten counts. The data are from a study of glioma-infiltrating T cells. Amplification of TCR alpha and beta CDR3 regions from RNA used iRepertoire nested multiplex PCR. TCRdb called the multiplex PCR reads again in MiXCR, with one record for every CDR3 protein. The repertoire holds approximately 110,000 distinct CDR3 sequences, with less than 30% as singletons. Per the germline V gene, CDR1 is LGHDT and CDR2 is YNNKEL (reference sequence). V was trimmed by 5 bases and J by 7 bases, leaving 15 bases between them. The CDR3 spans 14 residues. Sequences were obtained from glioma tissue, nonneoplastic brain tissue, or PBMCs (not recorded which). V and J are TRBV3-1 and TRBJ2-1; possibly TRBD1 for D (6 bases). The receptor was isolated from a human donor with low-grade glioma or glioblastoma, undergoing nonglioma brain surgery, or in good health (not recorded which). The CDR3 DNA reads as TGTGCCAGCAGCTTACGGACAGTGAAGAATGAGCAGTTCTTC. Protein: CASSLRTVKNEQFF.